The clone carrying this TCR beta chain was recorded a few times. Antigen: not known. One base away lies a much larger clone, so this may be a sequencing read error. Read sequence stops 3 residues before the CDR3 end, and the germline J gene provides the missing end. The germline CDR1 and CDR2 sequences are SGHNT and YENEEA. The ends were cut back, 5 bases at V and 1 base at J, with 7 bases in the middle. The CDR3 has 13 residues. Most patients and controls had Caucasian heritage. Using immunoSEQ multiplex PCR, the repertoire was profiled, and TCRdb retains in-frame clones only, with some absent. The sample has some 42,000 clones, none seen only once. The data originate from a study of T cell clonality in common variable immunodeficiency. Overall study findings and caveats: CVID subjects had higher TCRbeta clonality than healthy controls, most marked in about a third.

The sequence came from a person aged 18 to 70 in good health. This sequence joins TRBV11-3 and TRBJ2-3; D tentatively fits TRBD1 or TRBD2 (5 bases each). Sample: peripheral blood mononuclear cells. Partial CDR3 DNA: TGTGCCAGCAGCCGAGGGGGCACAGATACG. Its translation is CASSRGGTDT. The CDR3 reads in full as CASSRGGTDTQYF.